This T cell receptor (beta chain) was sequenced during a study of neurological immune-mediated disorders. The germline CDR1 and CDR2 sequences are DFQATT and SNEGSKA (reference sequence). Deletions cut 4 bases from V and 0 bases from J, with 15 bases between. The CDR3 sequence is 15 residues long. In its sample, this clonotype was seen many times. Unsorted libraries were derived from 2 million PBMCs stored at -80 C. TCRdb re-analysed the 5' RACE reads in MiXCR, keeping a single row per CDR3 protein. Of approximately 90,000 distinct CDR3 sequences listed, roughly 3.5% are singletons. The chain employs TRBV20-1 and TRBJ1-2, with D unclear. The specimen sequenced was PBMCs. The receptor was derived from a woman aged 18 to 35 with multiple sclerosis. CDR3 DNA sequence: TGCAGTGCTACCCCACCAAGCCCAGCTAACTATGGCTACACCTTC. Translated: CSATPPSPANYGYTF.